Each of the 26 T cell receptor beta chains below was sequenced from the same sample in a study of tumour-infiltrating T cells in Burkitt lymphoma. Repertoires were generated with immunoSEQ multiplex PCR, while TCRdb's copy carries only in-frame clones and drops some. This sample has 5,500 to 7,000 clones; around 9.1% occur once, and the top ten carry around 2.5%. The sample taken for sequencing was tumor tissue. These receptors were obtained from a human donor with diffuse large B-cell lymphoma.

This clone has a handful of counts. The chain recombines TRBV10-3 with TRBJ1-5; no firm D call. Germline loops: CDR1 ENHRY, CDR2 SYGVKD. V dropped 6 bases and J dropped 3 bases, with 9 bases sitting between them. The CDR3 covers 13 residues. The DNA of the CDR3 is TGTGCCATCAGGGACGGACCCAATCAGCCCCAGCATTTT. It translates to CAIRDGPNQPQHF.

V gene TRBV28 combines with J gene TRBJ1-1; unclear D gene. The germline V gene encodes CDR1 MDHEN and CDR2 SYDVKM. This CDR3 region has 15 residues. Trimming took 4 bases from V and 1 from J, leaving 13 bases between them. CDR3 bases: TGTGCCAGCAGTTCTATAACAGTCGGGAACACTGAAGCTTTCTTT. It yields the protein CASSSITVGNTEAFF.

This clone came up a few times. The chain joins TRBV7-6 to TRBJ1-1, with D uncertain. Germline V gene data show CDR1 as SGHVS and CDR2 as FNYEAQ. The CDR3 consists of 15 residues. Trimming took off 5 bases at V and 0 bases at J, with 13 bases between the two ends. In nucleotides, the CDR3 is TGTGCCAGCAGCCCCATGGCTTCAATGAACACTGAAGCTTTCTTT. Its translation: CASSPMASMNTEAFF.

This clone was picked up a small number of times. The chain has TRBV27 and TRBJ1-6; D ambiguous. The germline V and J ends were trimmed by 7 bases and 0 bases, with 4 bases remaining between them. Germline CDR1 is MNHEY and CDR2 is SMNVEV (reference sequence). There are 13 residues in the CDR3. The CDR3 loop reads CASTPSYNSPLHF. The CDR3 DNA reads TGTGCCAGCACCCCCTCCTATAATTCACCCCTCCACTTT.

The chain has TRBV19 and TRBJ1-3, with D uncertain. There are 14 residues in the CDR3. Germline V CDR1 and CDR2: LNHDA, SQIVND (reference sequence). Trimming cost V 5 bases and J 4 bases, with 12 bases left between them. The CDR3 DNA reads TGTGCCAGTAGTTTTCGATCTCTGGGAAACACCATATATTTT. Translated: CASSFRSLGNTIYF. The full variable domain, completed using reference TRBV19 and TRBJ1-3, is DGGITQSPKYLFRKEGQNVTLSCEQNLNHDAMYWYRQDPGQGLRLIYYSQIVNDFQKGDIAEGYSVSREKKESFPLTVTSAQKNPTAFYLCASSFRSLGNTIYFGEGSWLTVV.

The V and J genes are TRBV27 and TRBJ2-2, with TRBD1 as a possible D gene (6 bases). The germline V gene has CDR1 MNHEY and CDR2 SMNVEV (reference sequence). The length of the CDR3 is 15 residues. V shed 5 bases and J shed 3 bases, with 13 bases lying between them. The CDR3 is CASSLFRTDTGELFF. CDR3 bases: TGTGCCAGCAGTCTATTTCGGACAGACACCGGGGAGCTGTTTTTT.

In this sample, this clone turned up a few times. The rearrangement uses TRBV4-3 and TRBJ2-3, with 8 bases that match TRBD1. This CDR3 contains 17 residues. CDR1 and CDR2 (germline): LGHNA, YSLEER. V trimming: 0 bases; J trimming: 3 bases; junction bases outside the gene matches: 8. This CDR3 reads CASSQEGRGHGTDTQYF. In nucleotides, the CDR3 is TGCGCCAGCAGCCAAGAGGGCAGGGGGCACGGGACAGATACGCAGTATTTT.

This chain joins TRBV18 and TRBJ1-3; D gene ambiguous. The CDR3 loop spans 19 amino acids. Looked up from germline, CDR1 is KGHSH and CDR2 is LQKENI. V lost 4 bases, J lost 0 bases, and 22 bases lay in between. CDR3 in amino acids: CASSRTTGLQKSSGNTIYF. CDR3 in DNA: TGTGCCAGCTCACGTACTACCGGGCTTCAGAAGAGCTCTGGAAACACCATATATTTT.

In its sample, this clone was seen a few times. The chain carries TRBV2 and TRBJ1-2; tentative D call: TRBD1 (6 bases). V was pared by 6 bases and J by 2 bases, with 16 bases between. This CDR3 is built from 15 residues. Germline V gene lookup returns CDR1 SNHLY and CDR2 FYNNEI. CDR3 coding DNA: TGTGCCAGCAGCCTTATACGCCAGGGGAACTATGGCTACACCTTC. Protein product: CASSLIRQGNYGYTF.

The chain uses TRBV9 and TRBJ1-6; TRBD1 matches 7 bases. Germline V gives CDR1 SGDLS, CDR2 YYNGEE. This CDR3 spans 14 amino acids. Trimming removed 1 base from V and 14 bases from J; junction bases left unmatched: 9. CDR3 coding DNA: TGTGCCAGCAGCGTAAATGCAGGGGGTGCGGCCCTCCACTTT. Translated: CASSVNAGGAALHF.

V usage is TRBV2 and J usage is TRBJ2-7, with D uncertain. Trimming cost V 4 bases and J 3 bases, with 10 bases left between them. CDR1 and CDR2 from the germline V gene are SNHLY and FYNNEI. The length of the CDR3 is 13 residues. The CDR3 DNA follows: TGTGCCAGCAGTGGGTTGACCGACTACGAGCAGTACTTC. Translation gives CASSGLTDYEQYF.

The rearrangement joins TRBV10-2 to TRBJ1-1, with D unresolved. CDR3 size: 12 residues. Germline-derived CDR1 and CDR2 are WSHSY and SAAADI. Trimming shortened V by 11 bases and J by 1 base, and 11 bases separated the two germline ends. This chain's CDR3 is CAAGRANTEAFF. Written as DNA, the CDR3 is TGCGCCGCTGGGCGGGCGAACACTGAAGCTTTCTTT.

This clone was seen a few times. The CDR3 here is CASTRPHWPYYSNQPQHF. The CDR3 DNA follows: TGCGCCAGCACCAGGCCACATTGGCCATACTATAGCAATCAGCCCCAGCATTTT. This rearrangement joins TRBV10-2 to TRBJ1-5; D ambiguous. Trimming removed 7 bases from V and 0 bases from J, with 22 bases in between. The CDR3 length is 18 residues. The germline gives CDR1 WSHSY, CDR2 SAAADI.

The rearrangement uses TRBV5-1 and TRBJ1-1; 7 bases agree with TRBD1. Germline assignment: CDR1 SGHRS and CDR2 YFSETQ. J was trimmed by 3 bases and V by 0 bases; bases with no gene match: 5. The CDR3 is made up of 15 amino acids. CDR3 in amino acids: CASSLGEGQDTEAFF. In DNA form, the CDR3 reads TGCGCCAGCAGCTTGGGGGAAGGACAGGACACTGAAGCTTTCTTT.

This clone was seen more than once but under ten times. The rearrangement links TRBV9 to TRBJ1-1; 9 bases agree with TRBD1. Trimming removed 3 bases from V and 8 bases from J; junction bases left unmatched: 11. The CDR3 is 15 residues long. Germline CDR1 reads SGDLS; CDR2 reads YYNGEE. CDR3: CASSASTGGSFEAFF. The CDR3 coding sequence is TGTGCCAGCAGCGCGTCGACAGGGGGGAGTTTCGAAGCTTTCTTT.

This clone was recorded a few times. CDR3 amino acids: CASSFVRGGQPQHF. Written as DNA, the CDR3 is TGCGCCAGCAGTTTCGTTAGGGGAGGGCAGCCCCAGCATTTT. The chain recombines TRBV5-1 with TRBJ1-5; D may be TRBD1 (5 bases). V lost 5 bases to trimming and J lost 7 bases, with 16 bases between them. The CDR3 extends over 14 amino acids. CDR1 SGHRS and CDR2 YFSETQ come from the germline V gene.

The chain uses TRBV4-2 and TRBJ2-6; 7 positions match TRBD1. Germline V gene data show CDR1 as LGHNA and CDR2 as YNFKEQ. The trim removed 4 bases at V and 6 bases at J, leaving 9 bases unmatched. The CDR3 is 16 residues long. In DNA form, the CDR3 reads TGTGCCAGCAGCCGCTACCAGGGGGAAGAGGCCAACGTCCTGACTTTC. Amino acids: CASSRYQGEEANVLTF.

The rearrangement uses TRBV27 and TRBJ2-5; 7 bases align to TRBD2. The CDR3 covers 15 residues. V lost 0 bases to trimming and J lost 7 bases; unmatched junction nucleotides: 8. Germline-derived CDR1 and CDR2 are MNHEY and SMNVEV (reference sequence). The CDR3 DNA sequence: TGTGCCAGCAGTTTATCGCTCGCGGGGGACGGGACCCAGTACTTC. This codes for CASSLSLAGDGTQYF.

This clone came up a few times. CDR3 coding DNA: TGTGCCAGCAGTTCCCCTCCGAGTCCCAGAGGGGAGACCCAGTACTTC. Translation: CASSSPPSPRGETQYF. The V gene is TRBV6-6, the J gene TRBJ2-5; D is possibly TRBD2 (5 bases). Germline V lookup: CDR1 MNHNY, CDR2 SVGAGI (reference sequence). The CDR3 covers 16 residues. Trimming left V 4 bases short and J 5 bases short, with 20 bases between.

The chain combines TRBV5-5 with TRBJ2-7; the D call may be TRBD1 or TRBD2 (5 bases each). From germline, CDR1 is SGHKS and CDR2 YYEKEE (reference sequence). Trimming removed 4 bases at V and 1 base at J, with 18 bases between. The CDR3 loop spans 16 amino acids. The CDR3 protein is CASSIAAGAISYEQYF. The CDR3, as DNA: TGTGCCAGCAGCATTGCCGCCGGGGCGATATCCTACGAGCAGTACTTC.

Judged by abundance, this clone is medium-sized (0.01 to 0.1%). This specimen includes other DNA sequences encoding the same CDR3. The gene calls are TRBV11-2 and TRBJ2-5; D uncertain. The CDR3 sequence is 12 residues long. V was trimmed by 0 bases and J by 5 bases, leaving 4 bases between them. Germline V lookup: CDR1 SGHAT, CDR2 FQNNGV. The CDR3 DNA reads as TGTGCCAGCAGCTTAGATACGGAGACCCAGTACTTC. Encoded protein: CASSLDTETQYF.

The table lists this clone with a few counts. J is TRBJ1-4 and V is TRBV5-1; weak D call: TRBD1 (5 bases). CDR1 is SGHRS and CDR2 is YFSETQ in the germline V gene. The CDR3 has 15 residues. V lost 0 bases and J lost 0, with 6 bases in between. This CDR3 is CASSLEGATNEKLFF. DNA of the CDR3: TGCGCCAGCAGCTTGGAAGGGGCAACTAATGAAAAACTGTTTTTT.

This clone has just a few counts. The chain recombines TRBV7-9 with TRBJ2-5, with no clear D. Per germline, CDR1 SEHNR and CDR2 FQNEAQ (reference sequence). Trimming pared 1 base from V and 2 bases from J, leaving 11 bases between. There are 15 residues in the CDR3. CDR3 DNA: TGTGCCAGCAGCTTAGGGGCAGGTCGTCAAGAGACCCAGTACTTC. Protein: CASSLGAGRQETQYF.

This chain links TRBV10-2 with TRBJ2-1; 14 positions match TRBD2. CDR3 size: 18 residues. The trim removed 6 bases at V and 5 bases at J, leaving 12 bases unmatched. Germline values: CDR1 WSHSY, CDR2 SAAADI. The chain's CDR3 is CASSILVGLAGGNNEQFF. In DNA form, the CDR3 reads TGCGCCAGCAGCATACTCGTTGGACTAGCGGGGGGCAACAATGAGCAGTTCTTC.

The V gene is TRBV9, the J gene TRBJ2-1, with TRBD1 as a possible D gene (5 bases). Trimming pared 0 bases from V and 6 bases from J, leaving 10 bases between. The CDR3 spans 14 residues. Germline assignment: CDR1 SGDLS and CDR2 YYNGEE. CDR3 bases: TGTGCCAGCAGCGTAGCCCCACAGGCCAATGAGCAGTTCTTC. It specifies CASSVAPQANEQFF.

This clone has more than one count but fewer than ten. CDR3: CASSLISGNTEAFF. The CDR3 DNA is TGTGCCAGCAGTCTTATTTCGGGGAACACTGAAGCTTTCTTT. The chain is built from TRBV6-1 and TRBJ1-1; D remains unclear. With 5 bases removed from V and 1 base from J, the gap between germline ends came to 11 bases. CDR1 is MNHNS, CDR2 SASEGT, per germline. The CDR3 is 14 residues long.